This record looks at one T cell receptor beta chain sequence and its context. This record belongs to a study of OX40 agonist ivuxolimab in advanced cancers. Measured with immunoSEQ multiplex PCR; TCRdb has only the in-frame clones, and not every one. The sample includes approximately 17,000 clones, around three quarters of them seen just once. The CDR3 covers 13 residues. Trimming pared 1 base from V and 13 bases from J, leaving 16 bases between. CDR1 and CDR2 from the germline V gene are SNHLY and FYNNEI. The chain combines TRBV2 with TRBJ2-5, with D perhaps TRBD2 (5 bases). The sample consisted of CD4+ or CD8+ T cells sorted from blood, taken in a trial of the OX40 agonist ivuxolimab. This receptor was taken from an adult with an advanced solid tumor such as melanoma, head and neck, liver or kidney cancer. CDR3 in DNA: TGTGCCAGCAGTGAAGGACTACTTGATGAAGGGTACTTC. Translated, it gives CASSEGLLDEGYF.